This TCR beta chain was recovered during a study of CD8 T cells in Susac syndrome. This CDR3 comprises 14 residues. CDR1 SGDLS and CDR2 YYNGEE come from the germline V gene. V dropped 2 bases and J dropped 3; count of bases not matched to a gene: 4. A note on this clonotype: Its antigen is undetermined.

General study findings and limits: The study recognized that its TCR sequencing and HLA analysis covered a relatively small number of individuals.

TCR beta sequences were obtained from blood CD8+ and CD4+ T cells. TEMRA cells were FACS-enriched and CD8+ and CD4+ T cells negatively isolated. The RNA, about 0.45 to 1 ug, was put through reverse transcription using random hexamers. Multiplex PCR with immunoSEQ amplified the TCR beta CDR3 across 54 Vbeta and 13 Jbeta. One entry per CDR3 protein results from TCRdb running MiXCR on the immunoSEQ multiplex PCR reads. The data hold 110,000 to 150,000 distinct CDR3 sequences, with 94% observed a single time. The chain has TRBV9 and TRBJ2-7; 8 bases align to TRBD2. The origin of this receptor is a human donor in good health. The sequencing input was CD8+ T cells from PBMCs. The CDR3 region has the DNA TGTGCCAGCAGCGTGGGAGCGGGAGTCTACGAGCAGTACTTC. Protein sequence: CASSVGAGVYEQYF.